Shown below are 31 T cell receptor beta chains from a single sample sequenced in a study of post-analysis software for immune sequencing data. Prepared libraries of TCR beta cDNA carried unique molecular identifiers. TCRdb re-analysed the PCR reads in MiXCR, keeping a single row per CDR3 protein. This repertoire shows 750,000 to 950,000 distinct CDR3 sequences, around 42% found once; its top ten account for 4% to 5%. Their specific antigens are unknown. General study points: Patients had higher frequencies than controls of about 5 TRBV segments, including TRBV5-6, TRBV5-1 and TRBV20-1.

Sequencing input: blood. The origin of the receptors is a girl aged 10 to 17 with multiple sclerosis.

J is TRBJ2-1 and V is TRBV12-3 or TRBV12-4; perhaps TRBD1 as D (5 bases). Trimming removed 2 bases at V and 5 bases at J, with 7 bases between. CDR3 length: 13 residues. CDR3 protein: CASSLRQHNEQFF. As DNA, the CDR3 is TGTGCCAGCAGTTTACGACAGCACAATGAGCAGTTCTTC.

This clonotype was detected many times. The gene calls are TRBV10-3 and TRBJ2-5; 9 bases agree with TRBD1. CDR1 and CDR2 (germline): ENHRY, SYGVKD. V was clipped by 8 bases and J by 2 bases; unmatched bases: 3. The CDR3 has 13 residues. Written as DNA, the CDR3 is TGTGCCATCTCAGACAGGGGGCAAGAGACCCAGTACTTC. It specifies CAISDRGQETQYF.

V is TRBV29-1 and J is TRBJ2-1; D possibly corresponds to TRBD1 (6 bases). The CDR3 spans 14 residues. V was cut by 4 bases and J by 0 bases, with 10 bases left in between. Germline V gene lookup returns CDR1 SQVTM and CDR2 ANQGSEA. The CDR3 protein is CSVGQGSSYNEQFF. The DNA for the CDR3 is TGCAGCGTTGGGCAGGGGAGCTCCTACAATGAGCAGTTCTTC.

Of note for this clonotype: One end of the junction does not line up with germline, which may come from a read error. The V and J genes are TRBV6-2 or TRBV6-3 and TRBJ2-3; either TRBD1 or TRBD2 may supply D (5 bases each). CDR3 length: 14 amino acids. The V gene's germline CDR1 is MNHEY and CDR2 SVGEGT. The CDR3 loop reads CASSFRDSTGTQYF. Written as DNA, the CDR3 is TGTGCCAGCAGTTTCCGGGATAGCACAGGTACGCAGTATTTT.

The V gene is TRBV5-1, the J gene TRBJ1-5, with 9 positions matching TRBD1. The germline gives CDR1 SGHRS, CDR2 YFSETQ. The CDR3 runs 18 residues. J gave up 2 bases and V 0 bases, and 9 bases lay outside the gene matches. CDR3 coding DNA: TGCGCCAGCAGCTTGGAGGCACAGGGGGCACACGGCAATCAGCCCCAGCATTTT. It is translated as CASSLEAQGAHGNQPQHF.

In its sample, this clonotype was seen a few times. The chain employs TRBV9 and TRBJ2-3; D is tentatively TRBD1 or TRBD2 (5 bases each). This CDR3 has 13 amino acids. Germline lookup yields CDR1 SGDLS and CDR2 YYNGEE. Trimming took off 3 bases at V and 6 bases at J, with 11 bases between the two ends. The CDR3 loop reads CASSEGSWDTQYF. As DNA, the CDR3 is TGTGCCAGCAGCGAGGGGAGTTGGGATACGCAGTATTTT.

This clonotype has only a few counts. The CDR3 protein is CASSLVGVSHPTGANVLTF. CDR3 sequence (DNA): TGTGCCAGCAGCTTAGTCGGCGTCAGCCACCCGACTGGGGCCAACGTCCTGACTTTC. This chain uses TRBV7-9 with TRBJ2-6; D is unresolved. The length of the CDR3 is 19 residues. Germline CDR1 reads SEHNR; CDR2 reads FQNEAQ (reference sequence). V shed 1 base and J shed 2 bases, with 18 bases lying between them. Filled out from reference TRBV7-9 and TRBJ2-6, the complete variable domain reads DTGVSQNPRHKITKRGQNVTFRCDPISEHNRLYWYRQTLGQGPEFLTYFQNEAQLEKSRLLSDRFSAERPKGSFSTLEIQRTEQGDSAMYLCASSLVGVSHPTGANVLTFGAGSRLTVL.

This clonotype was detected only a few times. V gene TRBV27 combines with J gene TRBJ2-3; no clear D gene. The CDR3 is 8 residues long. Germline V gene lookup returns CDR1 MNHEY and CDR2 SMNVEV (reference sequence). CDR3 protein: CDGDTQYF. In nucleotides, the CDR3 is TGTGACGGAGATACGCAGTATTTT.

Here the CDR3 DNA reads TGCGCCAGCGGCCCGGGACAGGGCTACAATGAGCAGTTCTTC. Amino acid sequence: CASGPGQGYNEQFF. The V call is TRBV5-1, the J call TRBJ2-1; 9 nucleotides line up with TRBD1. From germline, CDR1 is SGHRS and CDR2 YFSETQ. The CDR3 runs 14 residues. With 7 bases clipped from V and 3 bases from J, the junction kept 5 bases outside the gene matches.

The rearrangement uses TRBV24-1 and TRBJ2-2; TRBD1 matches at 7 bases. V shed 1 base, J shed 4 bases, and the junction held 8 bases outside the gene matches. The V gene's germline CDR1 is KGHDR and CDR2 SFDVKD. This CDR3 contains 17 residues. CDR3 amino acids: CATSDFDRARGTGELFF. The CDR3 coding sequence is TGTGCCACCAGTGATTTCGACAGGGCCCGCGGCACCGGGGAGCTGTTTTTT.

The chain combines TRBV20-1 with TRBJ1-1; D unclear. CDR3 length: 13 residues. The germline gives CDR1 DFQATT, CDR2 SNEGSKA (reference sequence). The germline V and J ends were trimmed by 3 bases and 2 bases, with 10 bases remaining between them. In DNA form, the CDR3 reads TGCAGTGCTAGTCCGCCGACTAACACTGAAGCTTTCTTT. Residues: CSASPPTNTEAFF.

The chain uses TRBV20-1 and TRBJ2-5, with 7 positions matching TRBD1. The CDR3 runs to 13 residues. CDR1 is DFQATT, CDR2 SNEGSKA, per germline (reference sequence). Unmatched junction bases numbered 5, after V lost 5 bases and J lost 2 bases. The CDR3 nucleotides are TGCAGTGCTCCGGGACAGCAACAAGAGACCCAGTACTTC. It codes for CSAPGQQQETQYF.

This clonotype came up a few times. The chain employs TRBV12-5 and TRBJ2-5; either TRBD1 or TRBD2 may supply D (5 bases each). Trimming stripped 5 bases from V and 4 bases from J, with 11 bases between. The V gene's germline CDR1 is LGHNT and CDR2 FRNRAP. CDR3 size: 13 residues. CDR3 coding DNA: TGTGCTAGTGGTGGTACAGGAGGAGAGACCCAGTACTTC. Translated, it gives CASGGTGGETQYF.

In its sample, this clonotype was seen a few times. V is TRBV20-1 and J is TRBJ2-4; 9 bases fit TRBD1. Germline V CDR1 and CDR2: DFQATT, SNEGSKA (reference sequence). The V segment lost 0 bases and the J segment 0 bases; nucleotides outside the gene matches: 6. The CDR3 has 17 residues. In DNA, the CDR3 is TGCAGTGCTAGAGAGGGGACAGGGCCACTAGCCAAAAACATTCAGTACTTC. Its protein product is CSAREGTGPLAKNIQYF.

This clonotype has only a few counts. The chain recombines TRBV29-1 with TRBJ2-7; 7 bases align to TRBD1. CDR3 size: 16 residues. The ends lost 8 bases at V and 0 bases at J; junction bases unmatched: 16. The V gene's germline CDR1 is SQVTM and CDR2 ANQGSEA. The CDR3 bases are TGCAGCCGACAGGGTTCGGAGAGATCTCACTCCTACGAGCAGTACTTC. It codes for CSRQGSERSHSYEQYF.

This rearrangement joins TRBV4-3 to TRBJ2-3, with a possible D match to TRBD2 (5 bases). Trimming shortened V by 0 bases and J by 4 bases, and 11 bases separated the two germline ends. In germline, CDR1 is LGHNA, CDR2 YSLEER. The length of the CDR3 is 15 residues. This chain's CDR3 is CASSQDVDGADTQYF. The DNA of the CDR3 is TGCGCCAGCAGCCAAGATGTGGACGGGGCAGATACGCAGTATTTT.

V usage is TRBV20-1 and J usage is TRBJ2-5; the D call may be TRBD1 or TRBD2 (5 bases each). Germline CDR1 and CDR2: DFQATT and SNEGSKA (reference sequence). There are 11 residues in the CDR3. In nucleotides, the CDR3 is TGCATATACGTGAGGGGAGAGACCCAGTACTTC. Protein product: CIYVRGETQYF.

CDR3 region: CSVKLAGGYYEQYF. In DNA, the CDR3 is TGCAGCGTTAAGCTCGCGGGGGGCTATTACGAGCAGTACTTC. The gene calls are TRBV29-1 and TRBJ2-7; 8 bases are shared with TRBD2. This CDR3 spans 14 amino acids. The junction had 10 bases not matched to a gene; V was cut back by 5 bases and J by 4 bases. Germline-derived CDR1 and CDR2 are SQVTM and ANQGSEA.

The chain couples TRBV20-1 to TRBJ1-5; TRBD1 aligns across 7 bases. Germline V gene lookup returns CDR1 DFQATT and CDR2 SNEGSKA (reference sequence). After removal of 2 bases from V and 6 bases from J, the junction contained 7 bases not matched to a gene. The CDR3 is 14 amino acids. CDR3 nucleotide sequence: TGCAGTGCTAGACTGACAGGGTTTTTTCAGCCCCAGCATTTT. Amino acid sequence: CSARLTGFFQPQHF.

This clonotype was counted only a few times. At one of its ends the junction is not consistent with the germline gene, which may arise from a read error. The V call is TRBV5-1, the J call TRBJ2-3; D perhaps matches TRBD2 (5 bases). From germline, CDR1 is SGHRS and CDR2 YFSETQ. The CDR3 loop spans 13 amino acids. CDR3 in DNA: TGCACCAGCAGCTTAGAACTAGCAGATACGCAGTATTTT. This encodes CTSSLELADTQYF.

V is TRBV7-9 and J is TRBJ1-4; possibly TRBD1 for D (5 bases). Per the germline V gene, CDR1 is SEHNR and CDR2 is FQNEAQ (reference sequence). CDR3 length: 14 residues. Trimming shortened V by 5 bases and J by 8 bases, and 15 bases separated the two germline ends. The CDR3 region is CASSPPRGGEKLFF. In nucleotides, the CDR3 is TGTGCCAGCAGCCCACCCCGGGGGGGGGAAAAACTGTTTTTT.

This clonotype has only a few counts. The chain employs TRBV6-5 and TRBJ1-2, with 9 bases identical to TRBD1. The germline V gene has CDR1 MNHEY and CDR2 SVGAGI. The CDR3 has 14 residues. V was clipped by 4 bases and J by 3 bases; unmatched bases: 3. The CDR3 is CASSLQGADYGYTF. The CDR3 region has the DNA TGTGCCAGCAGTTTACAGGGGGCAGACTATGGCTACACCTTC.

This clonotype was recorded a few times. This rearrangement joins TRBV20-1 to TRBJ2-7, with 9 bases fitting TRBD2. The CDR3 covers 14 residues. The germline V gene has CDR1 DFQATT and CDR2 SNEGSKA (reference sequence). V lost 5 bases to trimming and J lost 0 bases; unmatched junction nucleotides: 5. CDR3 nucleotides: TGCAGTGCTTTCCATAGCGGGAGCTCCTACGAGCAGTACTTC. It specifies CSAFHSGSSYEQYF.

This clonotype was observed a handful of times. V gene TRBV20-1 combines with J gene TRBJ2-3; tentative D call: TRBD2 (5 bases). The V end was cut by 3 bases, the J end by 1 base, with 11 bases between. The CDR3 has 14 amino acids. Germline-derived CDR1 and CDR2 are DFQATT and SNEGSKA (reference sequence). This CDR3 is CSASGELGTDTQYF. As DNA, the CDR3 is TGCAGTGCTAGTGGGGAGTTGGGCACAGATACGCAGTATTTT.

A few counts support this clonotype. The chain employs TRBV21-1 and TRBJ2-7; the table's D call, TRBD2, has no DNA check behind it. TRBV21-1 is flagged as a pseudogene. There are 18 residues in the CDR3. The CDR3 sequence is CASSKGGLAGCRAGEQYF. As DNA, the CDR3 is TGTGCCAGCAGCAAAGGGGGTCTAGCGGGATGCCGCGCCGGGGAGCAGTACTTC.

The chain couples TRBV30 to TRBJ2-7; tentatively, D is TRBD2 (5 bases). Germline CDR1 is GTSNPN and CDR2 is SVGIG (reference sequence). Trimming removed 2 bases from V and 6 bases from J, with 17 bases in between. This CDR3 has 14 residues. CDR3 sequence reads: CAWSPDLSWSEQYF. In nucleotides, the CDR3 is TGTGCCTGGAGTCCGGACTTATCATGGAGCGAGCAGTACTTC.

This clonotype was counted between two and nine times. V usage is TRBV6-5 and J usage is TRBJ2-7; perhaps TRBD1 as D (5 bases). Trimming took 8 bases from V and 7 from J, leaving 21 bases between them. The CDR3 is made up of 14 amino acids. Germline V gene lookup returns CDR1 MNHEY and CDR2 SVGAGI. DNA of the CDR3: TGTGCCAGCGGCCCTCGCGTGGGGCCTAGTGAGCAGTACTTC. This translates into CASGPRVGPSEQYF.

J is TRBJ2-1 and V is TRBV18; 7 bases line up with TRBD1. The J segment lost 0 bases and the V segment lost 6 bases, leaving 2 bases of the junction unmatched. Germline CDR1 reads KGHSH; CDR2 reads LQKENI. The CDR3 has 14 amino acids. The CDR3 is CASSGQVSYNEQFF. CDR3 nucleotide sequence: TGTGCCAGCTCCGGACAGGTCTCCTACAATGAGCAGTTCTTC.

The V gene is TRBV5-6, the J gene TRBJ2-7; 7 bases are shared with TRBD2. The CDR3 has 14 residues. The trim removed 5 bases at V and 2 bases at J, leaving 7 bases unmatched. Per the germline V gene, CDR1 is SGHDT and CDR2 is YYEEEE. This chain's CDR3 is CASRPWGGAYEQYF. CDR3 bases: TGTGCCAGCAGACCGTGGGGGGGAGCCTACGAGCAGTACTTC. The entire variable domain, with the rest obtained from reference TRBV5-6 and TRBJ2-7, is as follows: DAGVTQSPTHLIKTRGQQVTLRCSPKSGHDTVSWYQQALGQGPQFIFQYYEEEERQRGNFPDRFSGHQFPNYSSELNVNALLLGDSALYLCASRPWGGAYEQYFGPGTRLTVT.

This chain links TRBV15 with TRBJ1-2, with 8 positions matching TRBD1. V shed 2 bases and J 4 bases; nucleotides not matched to a gene: 3. CDR1 and CDR2 (germline): LNHNV, YYDKDF (reference sequence). The CDR3 is 14 amino acids. The CDR3 spells CATSRPGQGYGYTF. The CDR3 DNA reads as TGTGCCACCAGCAGACCCGGACAGGGCTATGGCTACACCTTC.

This clonotype was found once. The J gene is TRBJ1-2, the V gene TRBV15; no clear D. From germline, CDR1 is LNHNV and CDR2 YYDKDF (reference sequence). V lost 5 bases to trimming and J lost 1 base, with 5 bases between them. This CDR3 spans 12 amino acids. The CDR3: CATSVDNYGYTF. The CDR3 DNA reads as TGTGCCACCAGCGTGGATAACTATGGCTACACCTTC.